The 11 T cell receptor beta chains below were found in one sample sequenced in a study of blood T cell repertoires in COVID-19. This table comes from immunoSEQ multiplex PCR, and its TCRdb copy is limited to in-frame clones, with some not included. The profile shows fewer than 500,000 clones, 86% of them singletons. The sequenced sample consisted of peripheral blood. These receptors were obtained from a woman in her thirties with active or convalescent COVID-19.

The CDR3 coding sequence is TGCAGCGTGCGGGGGACACAAGAGACCCAGTACTTC. The encoded protein is CSVRGTQETQYF. The chain uses TRBV29-1 and TRBJ2-5, with a weak D call TRBD2 (7 bases). The ends were cut back, 6 bases at V and 2 bases at J, with 10 bases in the middle. Germline assignment: CDR1 SQVTM and CDR2 ANQGSEA. The CDR3 is 12 amino acids.

The V and J genes are TRBV2 and TRBJ1-5; weak D call: TRBD1 (6 bases). The V and J ends lost 7 bases and 5 bases respectively, with 9 bases between them. The CDR3 spans 12 residues. Germline loops: CDR1 SNHLY, CDR2 FYNNEI. CDR3 sequence reads: CASTGDDQPQHF. CDR3 DNA sequence: TGTGCCAGCACAGGGGATGATCAGCCCCAGCATTTT.

This clone appeared once. The chain is built from TRBV18 and TRBJ2-6; 8 bases fit TRBD1. Trimming removed 6 bases from V and 2 bases from J; junction bases left unmatched: 3. The CDR3 sequence is 15 residues long. Germline V gives CDR1 KGHSH, CDR2 LQKENI. The CDR3 nucleotides are TGTGCCAGCTCCGACAGGGGTGCTGGGGCCAACGTCCTGACTTTC. Amino acid sequence: CASSDRGAGANVLTF. The complete variable domain, with remaining parts taken from reference TRBV18 and TRBJ2-6, reads NAGVMQNPRHLVRRRGQEARLRCSPMKGHSHVYWYRQLPEEGLKFMVYLQKENIIDESGMPKERFSAEFPKEGPSILRIQQVVRGDSAAYFCASSDRGAGANVLTFGAGSRLTVL.

This clone was found once. The chain has TRBV10-3 and TRBJ1-2, with unresolved D. The V end lost 6 bases, the J end lost 0 bases, and 5 bases lay between the germline ends. Germline CDR1 and CDR2: ENHRY and SYGVKD. This CDR3 comprises 12 residues. The DNA for the CDR3 is TGTGCCATCAGCGCAGCTAACTATGGCTACACCTTC. It is translated as CAISAANYGYTF.

The chain carries TRBV9 and TRBJ1-4; a possible D gene is TRBD1 (5 bases). V gave up 0 bases and J gave up 7 bases, with 10 bases separating them. Germline lookup yields CDR1 SGDLS and CDR2 YYNGEE. The CDR3 consists of 14 residues. The CDR3 region is CASSVAGDSEKLFF. CDR3 in DNA: TGTGCCAGCAGCGTAGCAGGCGACAGTGAAAAACTGTTTTTT.

The chain has TRBV5-1 and TRBJ1-2; D ambiguous. Trimming pared 3 bases from V and 5 bases from J, leaving 8 bases between. Per the germline V gene, CDR1 is SGHRS and CDR2 is YFSETQ. The CDR3 consists of 12 residues. For the CDR3, the DNA is TGCGCCAGCAGCTCAGACACTTATGGCTACACCTTC. It yields the protein CASSSDTYGYTF.

The V and J genes are TRBV4-1 and TRBJ2-5, with TRBD2 matching over 7 bases. J gave up 3 bases and V 1 base, and 5 bases lay outside the gene matches. Germline V lookup: CDR1 MGHRA, CDR2 YSYEKL. The CDR3 has 15 residues. The CDR3 here is CASSQVSGEEETQYF. The CDR3 DNA reads TGCGCCAGCAGCCAAGTCAGCGGGGAAGAAGAGACCCAGTACTTC.

This chain joins TRBV7-8 and TRBJ2-7; TRBD2 aligns across 9 bases. Germline V gene data show CDR1 as SGHVS and CDR2 as FQNEAQ. The CDR3 is 18 residues long. Trimming cost V 3 bases and J 0 bases; bases outside gene matches: 12. The CDR3 region is CASSFRLAGPFGSYEQYF. Here the CDR3 DNA reads TGTGCCAGCAGCTTTCGGCTAGCGGGGCCCTTTGGCTCCTACGAGCAGTACTTC.

The genes are TRBV4-1 and TRBJ2-3; the match to TRBD2 covers 8 bases. Germline V lookup: CDR1 MGHRA, CDR2 YSYEKL. The CDR3 is made up of 17 amino acids. With V trimmed by 4 bases and J by 1 base, 10 bases remained unmatched. CDR3 coding DNA: TGCGCCAGCAGCCCCTCCGGGGGAGCGGGGGGCACAGATACGCAGTATTTT. Amino acid sequence: CASSPSGGAGGTDTQYF.

This clone was counted a single time. V gene TRBV6-5 combines with J gene TRBJ1-1; a possible D gene is TRBD1 (5 bases). Looked up from germline, CDR1 is MNHEY and CDR2 is SVGAGI. The CDR3 contains 15 residues. V lost 6 bases, J lost 0 bases, and 14 bases lay in between. The CDR3 coding sequence is TGTGCCAGCAGCTATGGACAAGGAATGAACACTGAAGCTTTCTTT. This sequence encodes CASSYGQGMNTEAFF.

V is TRBV10-3 and J is TRBJ1-2; 9 bases are shared with TRBD1. V lost 5 bases, J lost 0 bases, and 1 base stayed unmatched. Germline CDR1 and CDR2: ENHRY and SYGVKD. The CDR3 consists of 14 residues. The CDR3 region has the DNA TGTGCCATCAGTAACAGGGGGCCTAACTATGGCTACACCTTC. It translates to CAISNRGPNYGYTF.